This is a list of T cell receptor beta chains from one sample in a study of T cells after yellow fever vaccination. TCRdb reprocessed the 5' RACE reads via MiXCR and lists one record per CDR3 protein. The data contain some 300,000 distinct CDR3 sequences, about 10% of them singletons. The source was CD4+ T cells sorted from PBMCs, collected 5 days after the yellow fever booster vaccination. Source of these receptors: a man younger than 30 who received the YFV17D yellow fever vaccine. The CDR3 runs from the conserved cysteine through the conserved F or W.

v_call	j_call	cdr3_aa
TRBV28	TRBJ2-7	CASSIGYEQYF
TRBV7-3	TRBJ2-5	CASSFTAMETQYF
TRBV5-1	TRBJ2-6	CASSPVSSGSGANVLTF
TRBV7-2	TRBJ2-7	CASSFQGAREQYF
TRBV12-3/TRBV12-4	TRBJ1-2	CASNSGTLGYTF
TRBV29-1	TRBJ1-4	CSVETDRVGEKLFF
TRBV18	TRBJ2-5	CASSPRQGPGETQYF
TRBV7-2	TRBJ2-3	CASSLVWGSTDTQYF
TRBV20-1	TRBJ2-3	CSARKRGGGSDTQYF
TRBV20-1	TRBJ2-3	CSASPFELRSTDTQYF
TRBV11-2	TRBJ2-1	CASSLTGLVYNEQFF
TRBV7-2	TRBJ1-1	CASSLGQKAFF
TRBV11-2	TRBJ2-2	CASSAGIVSTGELFF
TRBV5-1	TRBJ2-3	CASSSVGGTDTQYF
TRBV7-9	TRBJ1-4	CASSLPTGRNEKLFF
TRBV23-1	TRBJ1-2	CASSQSETCPCGYTF
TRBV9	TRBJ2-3	CASSPLGAPDTQYF
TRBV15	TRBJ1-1	CATSRDRGSNTEAFF
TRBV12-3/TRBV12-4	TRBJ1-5	CASSSQDNQPQHF
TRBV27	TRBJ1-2	CASSFSGARSNYGYTF
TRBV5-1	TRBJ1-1	CASSGTGLVAFF
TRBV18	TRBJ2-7	CASSRLSRGNSYEQYF
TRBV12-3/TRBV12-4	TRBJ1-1	CASSSPQGGTEAFF
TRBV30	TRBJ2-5	CALLWTGWQTQYF
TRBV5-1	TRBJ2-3	CASSLYGGELTDTQYF
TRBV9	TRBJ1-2	CASSGTGAGYGYTF
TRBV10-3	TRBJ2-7	CAISEPSGGIGSYEQYF
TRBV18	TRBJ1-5	CASSPSWSQPQHF
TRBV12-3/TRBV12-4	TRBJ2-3	CASSLDYNTDTQYF
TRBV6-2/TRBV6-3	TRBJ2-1	CASSSIQGEQFF
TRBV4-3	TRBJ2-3	CASSHSISGAEDTQYF
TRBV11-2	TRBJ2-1	CASREPGQVYNEQFF
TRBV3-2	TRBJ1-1	CASSQATAGNTEAFF
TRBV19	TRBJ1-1	CATRQGGALNTEAFF
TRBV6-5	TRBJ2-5	CASRIRTVETQYF
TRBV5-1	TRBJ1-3	CASSFSAGPSGNTIYF
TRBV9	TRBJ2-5	CASSVGGQETQYF
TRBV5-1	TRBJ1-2	CASSPPGNYGYTF
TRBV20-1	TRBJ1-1	CSARENLGGMNTEAFF
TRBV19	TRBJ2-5	CASSRGMVWETQYF
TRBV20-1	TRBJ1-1	CSATPGVNTEAFF
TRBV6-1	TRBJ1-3	CASSWDRISGNTIYF
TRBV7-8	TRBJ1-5	CASSAGRTNQPQHF
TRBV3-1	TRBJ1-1	CASSPEGMNTEAFF
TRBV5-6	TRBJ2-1	CASSFLLFNEQFF
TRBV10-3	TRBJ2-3	CATKGGLAVERGTDTQYF
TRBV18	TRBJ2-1	CASSPQQGNDEQFF
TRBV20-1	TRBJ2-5	CSAGAGGRRETQYF
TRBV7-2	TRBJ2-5	CASSLRRGLETQYF
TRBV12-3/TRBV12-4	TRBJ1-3	CASSSGSFSGNTIYF
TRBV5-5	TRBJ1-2	CASSISGSGGYTF
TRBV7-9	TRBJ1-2	CASSLETGSYGYTF
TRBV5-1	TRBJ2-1	CASSQTGWVVDEQFF